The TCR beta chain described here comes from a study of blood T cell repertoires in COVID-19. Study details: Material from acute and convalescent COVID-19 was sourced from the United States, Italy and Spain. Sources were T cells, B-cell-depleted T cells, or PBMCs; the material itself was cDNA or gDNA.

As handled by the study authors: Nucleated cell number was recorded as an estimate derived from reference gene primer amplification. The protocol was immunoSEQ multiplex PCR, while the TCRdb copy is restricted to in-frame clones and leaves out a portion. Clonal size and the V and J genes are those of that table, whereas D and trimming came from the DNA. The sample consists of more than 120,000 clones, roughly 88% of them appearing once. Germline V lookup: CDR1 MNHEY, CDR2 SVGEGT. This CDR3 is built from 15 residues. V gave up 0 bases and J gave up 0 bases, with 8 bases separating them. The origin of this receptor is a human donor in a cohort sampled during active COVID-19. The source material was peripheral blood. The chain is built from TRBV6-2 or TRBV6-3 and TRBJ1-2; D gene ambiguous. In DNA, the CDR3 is TGTGCCAGCAGTTACTCGCGGGTAGCTAACTATGGCTACACCTTC. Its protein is CASSYSRVANYGYTF.